Following are 24 T cell receptor beta chains from one sample sequenced in a study of Ad26.COV2.S vaccination and SARS-CoV-2 variants (dated by TCRdb to about 2021). Explained via the paper, the treatment or condition label denotes: 15 to 20 received Ad26.COV2.S at low or high dose, single or two shots; about 5 received placebo; per-sample allocation not given. For vaccine and placebo recipients, the sequenced repertoires came from samples collected on day 63 after the first injection. The library was built by means of the immunoSEQ multiplex PCR assay. The immuneACCESS repertoire file appears here via TCRdb, limited to in-frame rearrangements. These files lack a portion of the clones; in checked studies, under half of the deficit traces to unresolved V genes, and the cause of the others is not known. A total of about 480,000 clones appear in this sample, roughly 87% of them only once. The ten largest clonotypes hold roughly 13% of the sample.

Here the sequenced sample was peripheral blood, taken in a trial of Ad26.COV2.S vaccine versus placebo. The receptors shown here come from a person between 18 and 65 years old who received the Ad26.COV2.S COVID-19 vaccine or a placebo.

V usage is TRBV6-2 or TRBV6-3 and J usage is TRBJ1-5, with no clear D. The CDR3 length is 18 residues. The V and J ends lost 2 bases and 1 base respectively, with 18 bases between them. Germline CDR1 is MNHEY and CDR2 is SVGEGT. CDR3 bases: TGTGCCAGCAGTTACCCCTCCGGCGGTCGCAGAAGCAATCAGCCCCAGCATTTT. This gives the protein CASSYPSGGRRSNQPQHF.

Written as DNA, the CDR3 is TGTGCCAGTAGCCAACTTGGGGTCATATATTTT. It encodes CASSQLGVIYF. The chain recombines TRBV19 with TRBJ1-3; D is ambiguous. CDR1 and CDR2 from the germline V gene are LNHDA and SQIVND (reference sequence). V dropped 6 bases and J dropped 12 bases, with 12 bases sitting between them. The CDR3 sequence is 11 residues long.

This chain uses TRBV19 with TRBJ2-3; D remains unclear. The CDR3 has 16 residues. Germline CDR1 is LNHDA and CDR2 is SQIVND (reference sequence). V dropped 5 bases and J dropped 1 base, with 16 bases sitting between them. CDR3 amino acids: CASSLSHTAGTDTQYF. The CDR3 DNA reads as TGTGCCAGTAGTTTATCCCACACCGCCGGCACAGATACGCAGTATTTT.

This chain links TRBV29-1 with TRBJ2-7; D gene unclear. The V gene's germline CDR1 is SQVTM and CDR2 ANQGSEA. The CDR3 length is 11 residues. The V and J ends lost 4 bases and 2 bases respectively, with 6 bases between them. The chain's CDR3 is CSVGLAYEQYF. The CDR3 DNA is TGCAGCGTTGGTTTGGCCTACGAGCAGTACTTC.

The chain combines TRBV19 with TRBJ2-7; the match to TRBD1 covers 8 bases. V lost 7 bases to trimming and J lost 5 bases; unmatched junction nucleotides: 7. Germline CDR1 is LNHDA and CDR2 is SQIVND (reference sequence). The CDR3 has 13 residues. DNA of the CDR3: TGTGCCAGTAAACTCCAGGGGGCTAACGAGCAGTACTTC. Its protein product is CASKLQGANEQYF.

V and J are TRBV13 and TRBJ2-4, with D perhaps matching TRBD2 (5 bases). Germline V gene lookup returns CDR1 PRHDT and CDR2 FYEKMQ (reference sequence). The CDR3 extends over 17 amino acids. V lost 5 bases and J lost 8, with 25 bases in between. This chain's CDR3 is CASSLNPEGRGRYIQYF. CDR3 sequence (DNA): TGTGCCAGCAGCCTCAATCCCGAGGGCAGAGGAAGGTACATTCAGTACTTC.

The chain recombines TRBV9 with TRBJ2-5; tentative D call: TRBD2 (5 bases). This CDR3 comprises 14 residues. Between the trimmed V and J ends, which lost 3 bases and 4 bases, there was a span of 13 bases. Looked up from germline, CDR1 is SGDLS and CDR2 is YYNGEE. CDR3: CASSAQTAGETQYF. DNA for the CDR3: TGTGCCAGCAGCGCCCAGACGGCGGGAGAGACCCAGTACTTC. Complete variable domain (other parts from reference TRBV9 and TRBJ2-5): DSGVTQTPKHLITATGQRVTLRCSPRSGDLSVYWYQQSLDQGLQFLIQYYNGEERAKGNILERFSAQQFPDLHSELNLSSLELGDSALYFCASSAQTAGETQYFGPGTRLLVL.

The CDR3 sequence is CASSQELLGSEQPQHF. CDR3 DNA sequence: TGTGCCAGCAGCCAAGAACTTTTGGGTAGTGAGCAGCCCCAGCATTTT. The chain has TRBV3-1 (or the pseudogene TRBV3-2) and TRBJ1-5; D not resolved. Trimming removed 0 bases at V and 7 bases at J, with 16 bases between. The CDR3 consists of 16 residues. CDR1 and CDR2 (germline): LGHDT, YNNKEL (reference sequence).

This clone has only one observation. CDR3 amino acids: CASSLLELAVITDTQYF. The CDR3 DNA follows: TGTGCCAGCAGTTTATTGGAACTAGCGGTGATCACAGATACGCAGTATTTT. The rearrangement links TRBV28 to TRBJ2-3; 8 bases are shared with TRBD2. This CDR3 region has 17 residues. The germline CDR1 and CDR2 sequences are MDHEN and SYDVKM. Losses at the gene ends were 1 base for V and 2 bases for J; bases not matched to a gene: 8.

This clone was counted once. The chain recombines TRBV7-9 with TRBJ1-6; D gene unclear. The germline gives CDR1 SEHNR, CDR2 FQNEAQ (reference sequence). V dropped 4 bases and J dropped 9 bases, with 10 bases sitting between them. This CDR3 comprises 13 residues. The CDR3 sequence is CASSSGSGSPLHF. The CDR3 bases are TGTGCCAGCAGCTCCGGAAGCGGTTCACCCCTCCACTTT.

J is TRBJ1-5 and V is TRBV28, with D perhaps TRBD1 (5 bases). The CDR3 covers 13 residues. CDR1 is MDHEN and CDR2 is SYDVKM in the germline V gene. Trimming pared 7 bases from V and 7 bases from J, leaving 14 bases between. The CDR3 loop reads CASTWGGRQPQHF. CDR3 bases: TGTGCCAGCACCTGGGGGGGGAGACAGCCCCAGCATTTT.

This chain links TRBV6-5 with TRBJ2-3; a weak D match, TRBD2 (5 bases). The CDR3 is 14 amino acids. V lost 7 bases, J lost 0 bases, and 11 bases lay in between. From germline, CDR1 is MNHEY and CDR2 SVGAGI. The CDR3 loop reads CASIPGFSTDTQYF. CDR3 DNA sequence: TGTGCCAGCATACCGGGATTTAGCACAGATACGCAGTATTTT.

This clone was detected once. The V gene is TRBV6-2 or TRBV6-3, the J gene TRBJ2-6, with 8 bases that match TRBD1. Germline values: CDR1 MNHEY, CDR2 SVGEGT. There are 17 residues in the CDR3. After removal of 5 bases from V and 0 bases from J, the junction contained 6 bases not matched to a gene. This CDR3 is CASSHDRGVSGANVLTF. Here the CDR3 DNA reads TGTGCCAGCAGTCACGACAGGGGAGTCTCTGGGGCCAACGTCCTGACTTTC.

V usage is TRBV4-2 and J usage is TRBJ2-1; 10 nucleotides match TRBD1. This CDR3 contains 14 residues. Germline lookup yields CDR1 LGHNA and CDR2 YNFKEQ. Trimming cost V 1 base and J 13 bases; bases outside gene matches: 7. CDR3 sequence reads: CASSQGGQGTVQFF. The CDR3 coding sequence is TGTGCCAGCAGCCAAGGGGGACAGGGGACAGTTCAGTTCTTC.

The CDR3: CASRDRGLSGNTIYF. The CDR3 coding sequence is TGTGCCAGCAGGGACAGGGGACTCTCTGGAAACACCATATATTTT. V and J are TRBV6-5 and TRBJ1-3; 9 bases are shared with TRBD1. J gave up 0 bases and V 6 bases, and 3 bases lay outside the gene matches. The CDR3 length is 15 residues. CDR1 and CDR2 from the germline V gene are MNHEY and SVGAGI.

V is TRBV9 and J is TRBJ1-5; 7 nucleotides line up with TRBD1. V lost 3 bases to trimming and J lost 11 bases; unmatched junction nucleotides: 8. Germline assignment: CDR1 SGDLS and CDR2 YYNGEE. CDR3 length: 13 residues. The CDR3 protein is CASSAGQTSAQHF. The CDR3 bases are TGTGCCAGCAGCGCGGGACAGACCTCCGCCCAGCATTTT.

The V and J genes are TRBV9 and TRBJ1-1; tentatively, D is TRBD1 (5 bases). CDR1 is SGDLS, CDR2 YYNGEE, per germline. The CDR3 is 15 amino acids. Trimming pared 3 bases from V and 7 bases from J, leaving 19 bases between. CDR3 bases: TGTGCCAGCAGCGGAAGCAATTCAGGACACAGTGAAGCTTTCTTT. Its protein is CASSGSNSGHSEAFF.

This chain joins TRBV19 and TRBJ2-7, with TRBD1 as a possible D gene (5 bases). CDR3 length: 13 residues. Germline lookup yields CDR1 LNHDA and CDR2 SQIVND (reference sequence). The V and J ends lost 3 bases and 1 base respectively, with 7 bases between them. CDR3 bases: TGTGCCAGTAGTATGCAGGGATCCTACGAGCAGTACTTC. Encoded protein: CASSMQGSYEQYF.

The chain employs TRBV4-1 and TRBJ1-2; tentative D call: TRBD1 (6 bases). Germline assignment: CDR1 MGHRA and CDR2 YSYEKL. The CDR3 totals 11 residues. V was pared by 3 bases and J by 13 bases, with 12 bases between. The CDR3 DNA reads TGCGCCAGCAGCCAGAACAGGGTCCGCACCTTC. Protein sequence: CASSQNRVRTF.

The chain links TRBV19 to TRBJ1-2; possibly TRBD1 for D (6 bases). There are 16 residues in the CDR3. Looked up from germline, CDR1 is LNHDA and CDR2 is SQIVND (reference sequence). The V end was cut by 4 bases, the J end by 0 bases, with 15 bases between. CDR3 amino acids: CASSTQYRVANYGYTF. The DNA of the CDR3 is TGTGCCAGTAGTACCCAATACAGGGTGGCTAACTATGGCTACACCTTC.

The rearrangement joins TRBV11-2 to TRBJ2-4, with D perhaps TRBD1 (6 bases). The CDR3 consists of 14 residues. Germline CDR1 and CDR2: SGHAT and FQNNGV. V shed 4 bases and J shed 8 bases, with 15 bases lying between them. CDR3 loop: CASSSAPGDYIQYF. CDR3 DNA: TGTGCCAGCAGCTCCGCGCCAGGGGATTACATTCAGTACTTC.

The chain links TRBV2 to TRBJ2-5; no definite D call. Germline loops: CDR1 SNHLY, CDR2 FYNNEI. This CDR3 is 12 amino acids long. Trimming stripped 4 bases from V and 2 bases from J, with 5 bases between. The CDR3 reads CASSGLQETQYF. In DNA form, the CDR3 reads TGTGCCAGCAGTGGACTTCAAGAGACCCAGTACTTC. Filled out from reference TRBV2 and TRBJ2-5, the complete variable domain reads EPEVTQTPSHQVTQMGQEVILRCVPISNHLYFYWYRQILGQKVEFLVSFYNNEISEKSEIFDDQFSVERPDGSNFTLKIRSTKLEDSAMYFCASSGLQETQYFGPGTRLLVL.

The V and J genes are TRBV19 and TRBJ2-2, with D possibly being TRBD2 (6 bases). CDR3 size: 18 residues. Germline loops: CDR1 LNHDA, CDR2 SQIVND (reference sequence). V lost 3 bases and J lost 4, with 21 bases in between. The CDR3 DNA reads as TGTGCCAGTAGTATTCCCTTGCGGAGGGCCGATCTCACCGGGGAGCTGTTTTTT. It yields the protein CASSIPLRRADLTGELFF. The entire variable domain, with the rest obtained from reference TRBV19 and TRBJ2-2, is as follows: DGGITQSPKYLFRKEGQNVTLSCEQNLNHDAMYWYRQDPGQGLRLIYYSQIVNDFQKGDIAEGYSVSREKKESFPLTVTSAQKNPTAFYLCASSIPLRRADLTGELFFGEGSRLTVL.

This clone has more than one count but fewer than ten. V gene TRBV7-2 combines with J gene TRBJ1-5; D gene ambiguous. Germline V gene lookup returns CDR1 SGHTA and CDR2 FQGNSA. This CDR3 spans 13 amino acids. V was clipped by 2 bases and J by 5 bases, with 7 bases between them. In nucleotides, the CDR3 is TGTGCCAGCAGCTTAAAAGCCGATCAGCCCCAGCATTTT. This encodes CASSLKADQPQHF.